This T cell receptor (beta chain) was identified in a study of CD8+CD57+ T cells in acquired aplastic anemia. The template for TCR beta VDJ and CDR3 sequence profiling was genomic DNA. TCRdb recomputed calls from the reads with MiXCR, one row per CDR3 protein. The sample includes approximately 270,000 distinct CDR3 sequences, 50% to 70% seen only once; the top ten take less than 9.5%. This clonotype was seen a handful of times. The CDR3 length is 15 residues. CDR1 and CDR2 from the germline V gene are SGHTA and FQGNSA. V lost 0 bases and J lost 7; bases outside the gene matches: 8. The V gene is TRBV7-2, the J gene TRBJ2-5; the match to TRBD2 covers 7 bases. This clonotype originated in a human donor with severe aplastic anemia or a healthy control (not recorded which). The sample was sorted CD4+, CD8+, or CD8+CD57+ T cells (not recorded which) from PBMCs. DNA for the CDR3: TGTGCCAGCAGCTTAGCGGGCAGGGACTATCGGACCCAGTACTTC. As protein: CASSLAGRDYRTQYF. The entire variable domain, with the rest obtained from reference TRBV7-2 and TRBJ2-5, is as follows: GAGVSQSPSNKVTEKGKDVELRCDPISGHTALYWYRQSLGQGLEFLIYFQGNSAPDKSGLPSDRFSAERTGGSVSTLTIQRTQQEDSAVYLCASSLAGRDYRTQYFGPGTRLLVL.